These T cell receptor beta chains were read from a single sample in a study of T cell responses to AZD1222 COVID-19 vaccine. Assay used: immunoSEQ multiplex PCR; TCRdb lists only in-frame clones, some missing. There are roughly 100,000 clones in the sample; about 88% occur only once, and roughly a sixth lies in the top ten. The specimen comprised peripheral blood, sampled on day 0 of AZD1222 vaccination. These receptors all come from an adult in good health. Both conserved end residues are part of each CDR3. D genes are given only for firm matches. Size tells how often a clone was seen (once, few, many) or the class of an expanded clone, and some rows leave it out.

J gene: TRBJ2-6; D gene: NA; clone size: NA; V gene: TRBV7-9; CDR3 DNA: TGTGCCAGCAGCCGAGGGGGGACTGGGGCCAACGTCCTGACTTTC; CDR3 protein: CASSRGGTGANVLTF
J gene: TRBJ2-3; D gene: NA; clone size: NA; V gene: TRBV6-5; CDR3 DNA: TGTGCCAGCAGTTACTGGGGTAGCGCCGGAGATACGCAGTATTTT; CDR3 protein: CASSYWGSAGDTQYF
J gene: TRBJ1-2; D gene: NA; clone size: NA; V gene: TRBV10-2; CDR3 DNA: TGCGCCAGCGGTAGTAACCCTAACTATGGCTACACCTTC; CDR3 protein: CASGSNPNYGYTF
J gene: TRBJ2-5; D gene: TRBD1; clone size: NA; V gene: TRBV15; CDR3 DNA: TGTGCCACCAGCAAGGACAGGGGGACTAAAGAGACCCAGTACTTC; CDR3 protein: CATSKDRGTKETQYF
J gene: TRBJ2-1; D gene: TRBD2; clone size: NA; V gene: TRBV7-2; CDR3 DNA: TGTGCCAGCAGCTTAGCGCTGGGACTAGTGGGGGGGCCCCTATTCTTC; CDR3 protein: CASSLALGLVGGPLFF
J gene: TRBJ1-2; D gene: NA; clone size: once; V gene: TRBV6-5; CDR3 DNA: TGTGCCAGCAGGTCGCCATCCAGAAAGAGCACCTTC; CDR3 protein: CASRSPSRKSTF
J gene: TRBJ2-3; D gene: NA; clone size: NA; V gene: TRBV9; CDR3 DNA: TGTGCCAGCAGCCCCCAGGGTAGGGGCGCAGATACGCAGTATTTT; CDR3 protein: CASSPQGRGADTQYF
J gene: TRBJ1-4; D gene: NA; clone size: NA; V gene: TRBV12-5; CDR3 DNA: TGTGCTAGGGCTGACAACAAGACAACTAATGAAAAACTGTTTTTT; CDR3 protein: CARADNKTTNEKLFF
J gene: TRBJ1-2; D gene: NA; clone size: NA; V gene: TRBV3-1/TRBV3-2; CDR3 DNA: TGTGCCAGCAGCCAGGGGGAAGCTAACTATGGCTACACCTTC; CDR3 protein: CASSQGEANYGYTF
J gene: TRBJ2-2; D gene: NA; clone size: once; V gene: TRBV2; CDR3 DNA: TGTGCCAGCAGTCAGGCGGCCGCCGGGGAGCTGTTTTTT; CDR3 protein: CASSQAAAGELFF
J gene: TRBJ2-1; D gene: TRBD2; clone size: NA; V gene: TRBV7-9; CDR3 DNA: TGTGCCAGCAGCCCTCGTGGGGGGGAATACAATGAGCAGTTCTTC; CDR3 protein: CASSPRGGEYNEQFF
J gene: TRBJ2-2; D gene: TRBD1; clone size: NA; V gene: TRBV3-1/TRBV3-2; CDR3 DNA: TGTGCCAGCAGCCGAGACAGGGGATTCGGCGGGGAGCTGTTTTTT; CDR3 protein: CASSRDRGFGGELFF
J gene: TRBJ2-7; D gene: NA; clone size: NA; V gene: TRBV6-5; CDR3 DNA: TGTGCCAGCAGCCACTCGAGGGTATACGAGCAGTACTTC; CDR3 protein: CASSHSRVYEQYF
J gene: TRBJ2-3; D gene: TRBD1; clone size: NA; V gene: TRBV10-1; CDR3 DNA: TGCGCCAGCAGTGAGAACAGGGGGGCCCACACAGATACGCAGTATTTT; CDR3 protein: CASSENRGAHTDTQYF
J gene: TRBJ2-7; D gene: NA; clone size: NA; V gene: TRBV18; CDR3 DNA: TGTGCCAGCTCACCTCGCTCTTCCTACGAGCAGTACTTC; CDR3 protein: CASSPRSSYEQYF
J gene: TRBJ2-7; D gene: TRBD2; clone size: few; V gene: TRBV5-1; CDR3 DNA: TGCGCCAGCAGCTTGGAAGCGGGGCTGAACGAGCAGTACTTC; CDR3 protein: CASSLEAGLNEQYF
J gene: TRBJ1-3; D gene: NA; clone size: NA; V gene: TRBV5-4; CDR3 DNA: TGTGCCAGCAGCTCCGGTGGGAGGGAAGGAAACACCATATATTTT; CDR3 protein: CASSSGGREGNTIYF
J gene: TRBJ1-2; D gene: NA; clone size: NA; V gene: TRBV7-8; CDR3 DNA: TGTGCCAGCAGCTTAGTGGTACAGGCTAACTATGGCTACACCTTC; CDR3 protein: CASSLVVQANYGYTF
J gene: TRBJ2-7; D gene: TRBD2; clone size: NA; V gene: TRBV19; CDR3 DNA: TGTGCCAGTAGTGAGCGGGGATACGAGCAGTACTTC; CDR3 protein: CASSERGYEQYF
J gene: TRBJ2-3; D gene: TRBD1; clone size: NA; V gene: TRBV13; CDR3 DNA: TGTGCCAGCAGCTTAGTTTCATTTTATCCGGGACAGGGAACCGATACGCAGTATTTT; CDR3 protein: CASSLVSFYPGQGTDTQYF
J gene: TRBJ1-1; D gene: NA; clone size: NA; V gene: TRBV5-6; CDR3 DNA: TGTGCCAGCAGCTTGGCAAAGGTTACTGAAGCTTTCTTT; CDR3 protein: CASSLAKVTEAFF
J gene: TRBJ1-2; D gene: NA; clone size: NA; V gene: TRBV29-1; CDR3 DNA: TGCAGCGTTGAATGGAACAGGGTGGAGGGCTACACCTTC; CDR3 protein: CSVEWNRVEGYTF
J gene: TRBJ1-1; D gene: NA; clone size: NA; V gene: TRBV14; CDR3 DNA: TGTGCCAGCAGCCAAAAAGGCGGACAGTATGAAGCTTTCTTT; CDR3 protein: CASSQKGGQYEAFF
J gene: TRBJ1-1; D gene: NA; clone size: NA; V gene: TRBV6-5; CDR3 DNA: TGTGCCAGCAGTTACGAAGGGTGGGGCACTGAAGCTTTCTTT; CDR3 protein: CASSYEGWGTEAFF
J gene: TRBJ2-5; D gene: NA; clone size: NA; V gene: TRBV12-2; CDR3 DNA: TGTGCAAGTCGCTCAGAGACTTGTTTTCTAGAAGAGACCCAGTACTTC; CDR3 protein: CASRSETCFLEETQYF
J gene: TRBJ2-7; D gene: TRBD1; clone size: NA; V gene: TRBV9; CDR3 DNA: TGTGCCAGCAGCGACGACAGGGGGCCACTCTACGAGCAGTACTTC; CDR3 protein: CASSDDRGPLYEQYF
J gene: TRBJ1-2; D gene: NA; clone size: NA; V gene: TRBV7-2; CDR3 DNA: TGTGCCAGCAGCTTAGTCTATGGCTACACCTTC; CDR3 protein: CASSLVYGYTF
J gene: TRBJ1-6; D gene: NA; clone size: NA; V gene: TRBV19; CDR3 DNA: TGTGCCAGTAGTCAGGGATTCTCCTATAATTCACCCCTCCACTTT; CDR3 protein: CASSQGFSYNSPLHF
J gene: TRBJ2-1; D gene: TRBD2; clone size: NA; V gene: TRBV19; CDR3 DNA: TGTGCCAGTAGTATCCCGACTAGCGGGGGCTCCTACAATGAGCAGTTCTTC; CDR3 protein: CASSIPTSGGSYNEQFF
J gene: TRBJ1-3; D gene: NA; clone size: NA; V gene: TRBV29-1; CDR3 DNA: TGCAGCGCCCGGGAGGCAGACCGCTCTGGAAACACCATATATTTT; CDR3 protein: CSAREADRSGNTIYF
J gene: TRBJ2-5; D gene: TRBD2; clone size: NA; V gene: TRBV13; CDR3 DNA: TGTGCCAGCAGCTCCCAGTGGGGGGGAGGAGAGACCCAGTACTTC; CDR3 protein: CASSSQWGGGETQYF
J gene: TRBJ2-7; D gene: NA; clone size: NA; V gene: TRBV5-1; CDR3 DNA: TGCGCCAGCAGCTCGACCACCGCGGGGAACCCCCCCTACGAGCAGTACTTC; CDR3 protein: CASSSTTAGNPPYEQYF
J gene: TRBJ1-5; D gene: NA; clone size: NA; V gene: TRBV18; CDR3 DNA: TGTGCCAGCTCAATCGAAGCCAATCAGCCCCAGCATTTT; CDR3 protein: CASSIEANQPQHF
J gene: TRBJ1-2; D gene: NA; clone size: once; V gene: TRBV9; CDR3 DNA: TGTGCCAGCAGCGTAGGGCCAGGGAACAGCTATGGCTACACCTTC; CDR3 protein: CASSVGPGNSYGYTF
J gene: TRBJ1-2; D gene: TRBD1; clone size: NA; V gene: TRBV7-8; CDR3 DNA: TGTGCCAGCAGCTTAGGGCTCGGGGACAGGGTCCTTAACTATGGCTACACCTTC; CDR3 protein: CASSLGLGDRVLNYGYTF
J gene: TRBJ1-3; D gene: NA; clone size: NA; V gene: TRBV9; CDR3 DNA: TGTGCCAGCAGCACAGACGGAAATGCTGGAAACACCATATATTTT; CDR3 protein: CASSTDGNAGNTIYF
J gene: TRBJ2-7; D gene: NA; clone size: NA; V gene: TRBV10-3; CDR3 DNA: TGTGCCATCGGTGGGGGTCTCTCCTACGAGCAGTACTTC; CDR3 protein: CAIGGGLSYEQYF
J gene: TRBJ1-3; D gene: NA; clone size: NA; V gene: TRBV15; CDR3 DNA: TGTGCCACCAGCAGAGTGGGTAAAGGCTCTGGAAACACCATATATTTT; CDR3 protein: CATSRVGKGSGNTIYF
J gene: TRBJ2-3; D gene: NA; clone size: NA; V gene: TRBV5-4; CDR3 DNA: TGTGCCAGCAGCTTTGGGGCTAGTGGGGGGTCTCCAGATACGCAGTATTTT; CDR3 protein: CASSFGASGGSPDTQYF
J gene: TRBJ1-1; D gene: NA; clone size: NA; V gene: TRBV19; CDR3 DNA: TGTGCCAGTAGGGAAGTGTTGGGGATTGAAGCTTTCTTT; CDR3 protein: CASREVLGIEAFF
J gene: TRBJ1-5; D gene: TRBD1; clone size: NA; V gene: TRBV19; CDR3 DNA: TGTGCCAGTACAATAGGAGGACAGGGAAATCAGCCCCAGCATTTT; CDR3 protein: CASTIGGQGNQPQHF
J gene: TRBJ2-7; D gene: TRBD2; clone size: NA; V gene: TRBV5-1; CDR3 DNA: TGCGCCAGCAGCGGGGGGGTCGAGCAGTACTTC; CDR3 protein: CASSGGVEQYF
J gene: TRBJ1-2; D gene: NA; clone size: NA; V gene: TRBV19; CDR3 DNA: TGTGCCAGTAGTATCGGGACATATTATGGCTACACCTTC; CDR3 protein: CASSIGTYYGYTF
J gene: TRBJ1-1; D gene: NA; clone size: NA; V gene: TRBV5-8; CDR3 DNA: TGTGCCAGCAGCCAGGGGCCGGGGAGGGGATACACTGAAGCTTTCTTT; CDR3 protein: CASSQGPGRGYTEAFF
J gene: TRBJ2-4; D gene: NA; clone size: NA; V gene: TRBV7-9; CDR3 DNA: TGTGCCAGTACCCCCTCACAGAACATTCAGTACTTC; CDR3 protein: CASTPSQNIQYF
J gene: TRBJ2-1; D gene: TRBD1; clone size: once; V gene: TRBV12-3/TRBV12-4; CDR3 DNA: TGTGCCAGCACCGGACAGGGGGTCGTAGAGCAGTTCTTC; CDR3 protein: CASTGQGVVEQFF
J gene: TRBJ1-4; D gene: TRBD1; clone size: NA; V gene: TRBV6-5; CDR3 DNA: TGTGCCAGCAGGGACAGGGGGCTTGCTAATGAAAAACTGTTTTTT; CDR3 protein: CASRDRGLANEKLFF
J gene: TRBJ2-1; D gene: NA; clone size: NA; V gene: TRBV30; CDR3 DNA: TGTGCCTGGAGCAAGGACAGCTCCTACAATGAGCAGTTCTTC; CDR3 protein: CAWSKDSSYNEQFF
J gene: TRBJ1-1; D gene: NA; clone size: NA; V gene: TRBV7-9; CDR3 DNA: TGTGCCAGCAGCGAAACAAGGACTGAAGCTTTCTTT; CDR3 protein: CASSETRTEAFF
J gene: TRBJ2-7; D gene: NA; clone size: NA; V gene: TRBV13; CDR3 DNA: TGTGCCAGCAGCTTAGTTCCTGGCGCCTACGAGCAGTACTTC; CDR3 protein: CASSLVPGAYEQYF
J gene: TRBJ1-2; D gene: NA; clone size: NA; V gene: TRBV7-2; CDR3 DNA: TGTGCCAGCAGCCCCCGGGACGGACCCTATGGCTACACCTTC; CDR3 protein: CASSPRDGPYGYTF
J gene: TRBJ1-1; D gene: NA; clone size: NA; V gene: TRBV2; CDR3 DNA: TGTGCCAGCAGTGCCCCGCCGCTGAACACTGAAGCTTTCTTT; CDR3 protein: CASSAPPLNTEAFF
J gene: TRBJ2-5; D gene: NA; clone size: NA; V gene: TRBV5-1; CDR3 DNA: TGCGCCAGCAGCTTGGTTCGCCCGCAAGAGACCCAGTACTTC; CDR3 protein: CASSLVRPQETQYF
J gene: TRBJ2-1; D gene: NA; clone size: NA; V gene: TRBV7-9; CDR3 DNA: TGTGCCAGCAGCTTAAATGGGGACTCCTACAATGAGCAGTTCTTC; CDR3 protein: CASSLNGDSYNEQFF
J gene: TRBJ1-1; D gene: NA; clone size: NA; V gene: TRBV6-5; CDR3 DNA: TGTGCCAGCAGGGGGGTCGTGAACACTGAAGCTTTCTTT; CDR3 protein: CASRGVVNTEAFF
J gene: TRBJ1-5; D gene: TRBD1; clone size: NA; V gene: TRBV4-1; CDR3 DNA: TGCGCCAGCAGCCAAAGGCGGGACAGGGAGTTGTATAGCAATCAGCCCCAGCATTTT; CDR3 protein: CASSQRRDRELYSNQPQHF
J gene: TRBJ1-5; D gene: NA; clone size: NA; V gene: TRBV30; CDR3 DNA: TGTGCCTGGTCCCTTTCGTGGCAGGGTCAGCAGCCCCAGCATTTT; CDR3 protein: CAWSLSWQGQQPQHF
J gene: TRBJ2-7; D gene: NA; clone size: NA; V gene: TRBV5-6; CDR3 DNA: TGTGCCAGCGGGCTCACGGGCTCCTACGAGCAGTACTTC; CDR3 protein: CASGLTGSYEQYF
J gene: TRBJ1-5; D gene: NA; clone size: NA; V gene: TRBV19; CDR3 DNA: TGTGCCAGTAGTACAGGGTCCAGCTATAGCAATCAGCCCCAGCATTTT; CDR3 protein: CASSTGSSYSNQPQHF